These T cell receptor beta chains were read from a single sample in a study of blood T cells in healthy people across ages. TCRdb used MiXCR to reprocess the 5' RACE reads, holding one entry per CDR3 protein. This table has 800,000 to 1,000,000 distinct CDR3 sequences, 45% to 50% appearing once. The specimen sequenced was blood. The source of these receptors is a man between 25 and 39 years old in good health. CDR3s include the opening cysteine and the closing phenylalanine or tryptophan. Fields, in order: V gene, J gene, D gene, clone size, CDR3 DNA, CDR3 protein. D genes are given only for firm matches. The size entry is marked missing in some rows and otherwise reads once, few, many or a size class.

v_gene: TRBV10-3; j_gene: TRBJ2-7; d_gene: TRBD2; abundance: -; CDR3nt: TGTGCCATCAGCGGTAGCGGGAGCTCCTACGAGCAGTACTTC; CDR3aa: CAISGSGSSYEQYF
v_gene: TRBV3-1; j_gene: TRBJ1-6; d_gene: TRBD1; abundance: -; CDR3nt: TGTGCCAGCAGCTTCAAGACAGGGGCTTCACCCCTCCACTTT; CDR3aa: CASSFKTGASPLHF
v_gene: TRBV28; j_gene: TRBJ1-2; d_gene: -; abundance: -; CDR3nt: TGTGCCAGCAGTGTTCCCCGGGGACTTGGCGGCTACACCTTC; CDR3aa: CASSVPRGLGGYTF
v_gene: TRBV29-1; j_gene: TRBJ2-7; d_gene: -; abundance: -; CDR3nt: TGCAGCGTTGAAGATACACAGAGTGGCTACGAGCAGTACTTC; CDR3aa: CSVEDTQSGYEQYF
v_gene: TRBV2; j_gene: TRBJ2-3; d_gene: -; abundance: -; CDR3nt: TGTACCAGCAGTGAAGCGCGCCTGGGTACGCAGTATTTT; CDR3aa: CTSSEARLGTQYF
v_gene: TRBV21-1; j_gene: TRBJ2-1; d_gene: -; abundance: -; CDR3nt: TGTGCCAGCAGACCTCCGGGACAGCCCCGCGAGGAGCAGTTCTTC; CDR3aa: CASRPPGQPREEQFF
v_gene: TRBV6-5; j_gene: TRBJ2-7; d_gene: -; abundance: few; CDR3nt: TGTGCCAGCAGTTACGGGGAGGCCTCCTACGAGCAGTACTTC; CDR3aa: CASSYGEASYEQYF
v_gene: TRBV11-2; j_gene: TRBJ2-1; d_gene: TRBD2; abundance: few; CDR3nt: TGTGCCAGCAGCTTAGGATCCCTAGCGGGGGGGCCCTATGAGCAGTTCTTC; CDR3aa: CASSLGSLAGGPYEQFF
v_gene: TRBV12-3/TRBV12-4; j_gene: TRBJ2-1; d_gene: TRBD1; abundance: -; CDR3nt: TGTGCCAGCGCGTCGACAGGGGGGCATGATGAGCAGTTCTTC; CDR3aa: CASASTGGHDEQFF
v_gene: TRBV4-1; j_gene: TRBJ2-1; d_gene: TRBD2; abundance: -; CDR3nt: TGCGCCAGCAGCCAAGCAGCGGGGGTTCAATACAATGAGCAGTTCTTC; CDR3aa: CASSQAAGVQYNEQFF
v_gene: TRBV4-2; j_gene: TRBJ2-5; d_gene: TRBD2; abundance: few; CDR3nt: TGTGCCAGCAGCCAGGGGGGGATAGAGACCCAGTACTTC; CDR3aa: CASSQGGIETQYF
v_gene: TRBV11-2; j_gene: TRBJ2-3; d_gene: -; abundance: few; CDR3nt: TGTGCCAGCAGCACAAAGGGGCAGGGAAACACAGATACGCAGTATTTT; CDR3aa: CASSTKGQGNTDTQYF
v_gene: TRBV27; j_gene: TRBJ2-3; d_gene: -; abundance: -; CDR3nt: TGTGCCAGCCGCTCTTGGTCGGGGCCCTCAGATACGCAGTATTTT; CDR3aa: CASRSWSGPSDTQYF
v_gene: TRBV27; j_gene: TRBJ2-4; d_gene: -; abundance: -; CDR3nt: TGTGCCAGCAGTTCCCGGGTAGAGAGTGCCAAAAACATTCAGTACTTC; CDR3aa: CASSSRVESAKNIQYF
v_gene: TRBV25-1; j_gene: TRBJ2-1; d_gene: -; abundance: -; CDR3nt: TGTGCCAGCAGTGACAGGGGTTCCTACAATGAGCAGTTCTTC; CDR3aa: CASSDRGSYNEQFF
v_gene: TRBV4-1; j_gene: TRBJ2-2; d_gene: -; abundance: once; CDR3nt: TGCGCCAGCGGCCAAGAGCAGGGGAACACCGGGGAGCTGTTTTTT; CDR3aa: CASGQEQGNTGELFF
v_gene: TRBV20-1; j_gene: TRBJ1-1; d_gene: -; abundance: many; CDR3nt: TGCAGTGCTAGAGATCAGGCAGGGGTCACTGAAGCTTTCTTT; CDR3aa: CSARDQAGVTEAFF
v_gene: TRBV7-9; j_gene: TRBJ1-3; d_gene: TRBD1; abundance: -; CDR3nt: TGTGCCAGCAGTAACGGACAGGGGGCATACACCATATATTTT; CDR3aa: CASSNGQGAYTIYF
v_gene: TRBV6-5; j_gene: TRBJ2-7; d_gene: TRBD2; abundance: -; CDR3nt: TGTGCCAGCAGGGTGACTAGCCACGAGCAGTACTTC; CDR3aa: CASRVTSHEQYF
v_gene: TRBV5-1; j_gene: TRBJ2-3; d_gene: -; abundance: few; CDR3nt: TGCGCCAGCAGCTTGGTCCGGACAGATACGCAGTATTTT; CDR3aa: CASSLVRTDTQYF
v_gene: TRBV20-1; j_gene: TRBJ2-7; d_gene: TRBD2; abundance: -; CDR3nt: TGCAGTGCCCTCGCAGCGGGGAGCTCCTACGAGCAGTACTTC; CDR3aa: CSALAAGSSYEQYF
v_gene: TRBV24-1; j_gene: TRBJ2-3; d_gene: -; abundance: few; CDR3nt: TGTGCCACCAGTGAATCAGGGTTACGGGATACGCAGTATTTT; CDR3aa: CATSESGLRDTQYF
v_gene: TRBV4-2; j_gene: TRBJ2-3; d_gene: TRBD2; abundance: -; CDR3nt: TGTGCCAGCAGCCAAAAGCCCACGTCGGTTCAGCGGGGGGGCCTCACAGATACGCAGTATTTT; CDR3aa: CASSQKPTSVQRGGLTDTQYF
v_gene: TRBV20-1; j_gene: TRBJ1-1; d_gene: TRBD1; abundance: once; CDR3nt: TGCAGTGCTAGGGGGACAGGATTTACTGAAGCTTTCTTT; CDR3aa: CSARGTGFTEAFF